What follows is one T cell receptor (beta chain) and its context. Antigen unknown. This record comes from a study of cytomegalovirus exposure and HLA in healthy donors. Overall study: Unique TCRs numbering around 80 million, obtained from HLA-typed donors, made up an early data release. General study findings and limits: Reports showed the classifier diagnosing cytomegalovirus status with high specificity and sensitivity.

From germline, CDR1 is MNHEY and CDR2 SVGAGI. J was trimmed by 5 bases and V by 0 bases; bases with no gene match: 8. The CDR3 spans 16 residues. PCR employed 60 Vbeta and 13 Jbeta primers. Some clones are missing from TCRdb's copy, which holds only in-frame ones; the method was immunoSEQ multiplex PCR. The sample carries about 150,000 clones, roughly 80% recorded once. J is TRBJ2-5 and V is TRBV6-5, with 8 nucleotides matching TRBD1. This sequence originates from a man aged 30 to 45 in good health and CMV-seropositive. The material sequenced was PBMCs. The CDR3 sequence is CASSYSRQGPLETQYF. Here the CDR3 DNA reads TGTGCCAGCAGTTACTCTCGACAGGGGCCTTTGGAGACCCAGTACTTC.